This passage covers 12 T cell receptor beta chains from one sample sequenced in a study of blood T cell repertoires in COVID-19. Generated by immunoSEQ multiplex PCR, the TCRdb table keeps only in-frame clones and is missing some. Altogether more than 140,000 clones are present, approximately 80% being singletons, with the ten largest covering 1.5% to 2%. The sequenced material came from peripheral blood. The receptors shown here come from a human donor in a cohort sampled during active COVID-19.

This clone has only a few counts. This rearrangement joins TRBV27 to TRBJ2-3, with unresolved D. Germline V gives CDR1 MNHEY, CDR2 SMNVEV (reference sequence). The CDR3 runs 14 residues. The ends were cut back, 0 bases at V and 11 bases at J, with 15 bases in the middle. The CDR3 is CASSLSTRPDMQYF. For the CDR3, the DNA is TGTGCCAGCAGTTTATCGACACGCCCAGACATGCAGTATTTT.

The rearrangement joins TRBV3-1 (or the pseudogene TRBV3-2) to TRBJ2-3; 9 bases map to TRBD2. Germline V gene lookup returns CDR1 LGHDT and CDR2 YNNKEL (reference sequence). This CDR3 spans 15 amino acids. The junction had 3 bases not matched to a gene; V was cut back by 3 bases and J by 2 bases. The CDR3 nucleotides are TGTGCCAGCAGCCAGATAGCGGGAGTCACAGATACGCAGTATTTT. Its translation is CASSQIAGVTDTQYF.

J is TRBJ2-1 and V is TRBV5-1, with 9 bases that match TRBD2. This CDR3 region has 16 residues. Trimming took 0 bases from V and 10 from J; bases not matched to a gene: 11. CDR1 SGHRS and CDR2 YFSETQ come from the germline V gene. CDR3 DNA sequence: TGCGCCAGCAGCTTGGCCGGGGGACTAGCAAAGGGGGAGCAGTTCTTC. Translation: CASSLAGGLAKGEQFF.

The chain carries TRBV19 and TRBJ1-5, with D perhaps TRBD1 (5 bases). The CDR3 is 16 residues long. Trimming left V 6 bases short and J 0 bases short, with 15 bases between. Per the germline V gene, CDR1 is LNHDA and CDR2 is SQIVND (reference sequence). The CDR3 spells CASRGPGGTSNQPQHF. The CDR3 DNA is TGTGCCAGTAGAGGACCCGGGGGAACTAGCAATCAGCCCCAGCATTTT.

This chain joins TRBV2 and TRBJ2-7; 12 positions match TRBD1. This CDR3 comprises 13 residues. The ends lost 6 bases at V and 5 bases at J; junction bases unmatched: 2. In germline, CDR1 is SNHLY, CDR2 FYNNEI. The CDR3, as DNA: TGTGCCAGCAGGGGACAGGGGGCGGACGAGCAGTACTTC. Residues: CASRGQGADEQYF.

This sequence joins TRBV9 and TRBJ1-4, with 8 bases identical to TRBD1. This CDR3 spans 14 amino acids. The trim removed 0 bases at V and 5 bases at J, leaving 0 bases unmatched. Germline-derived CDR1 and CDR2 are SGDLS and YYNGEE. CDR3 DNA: TGTGCCAGCAGCGTAGGGACAGGGAATGAAAAACTGTTTTTT. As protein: CASSVGTGNEKLFF.

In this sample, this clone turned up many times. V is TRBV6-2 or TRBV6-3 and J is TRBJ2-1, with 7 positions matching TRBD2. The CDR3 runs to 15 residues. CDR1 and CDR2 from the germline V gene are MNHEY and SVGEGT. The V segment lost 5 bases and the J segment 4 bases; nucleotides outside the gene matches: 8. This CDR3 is CASSPGDGRYNEQFF. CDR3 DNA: TGTGCCAGCAGTCCCGGGGACGGGAGGTACAATGAGCAGTTCTTC.

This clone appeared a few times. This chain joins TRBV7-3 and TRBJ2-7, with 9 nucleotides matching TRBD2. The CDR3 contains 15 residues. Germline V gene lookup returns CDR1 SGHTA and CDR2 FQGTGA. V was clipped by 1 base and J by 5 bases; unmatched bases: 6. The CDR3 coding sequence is TGTGCCAGCAGCTTAATAGCGGGAGTTTTCGACGAGCAGTACTTC. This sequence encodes CASSLIAGVFDEQYF.

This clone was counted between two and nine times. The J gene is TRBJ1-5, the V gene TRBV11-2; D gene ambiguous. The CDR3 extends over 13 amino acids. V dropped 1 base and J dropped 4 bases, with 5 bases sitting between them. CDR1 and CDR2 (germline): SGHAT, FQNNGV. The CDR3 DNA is TGTGCCAGCAGCTTAGGGCTGAATCAGCCCCAGCATTTT. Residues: CASSLGLNQPQHF.

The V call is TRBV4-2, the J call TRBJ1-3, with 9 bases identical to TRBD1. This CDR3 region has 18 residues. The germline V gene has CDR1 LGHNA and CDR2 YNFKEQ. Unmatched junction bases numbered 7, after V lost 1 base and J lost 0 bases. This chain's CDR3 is CASSQGPGQGPSGNTIYF. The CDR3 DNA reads TGTGCCAGCAGCCAAGGACCGGGACAGGGTCCCTCTGGAAACACCATATATTTT.

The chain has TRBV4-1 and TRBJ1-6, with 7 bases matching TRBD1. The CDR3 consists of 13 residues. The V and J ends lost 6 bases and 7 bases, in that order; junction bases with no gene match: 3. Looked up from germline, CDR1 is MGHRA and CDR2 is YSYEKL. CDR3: CASRTGLNSPLHF. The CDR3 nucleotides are TGCGCCAGCAGGACAGGGCTCAATTCACCCCTCCACTTT.

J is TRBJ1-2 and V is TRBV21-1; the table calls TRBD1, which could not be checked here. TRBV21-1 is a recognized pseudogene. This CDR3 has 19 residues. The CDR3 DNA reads TGTGCCAGCAGCAATCTGGAGTTGGACAGGGGGCGGGATGAGTATGGCTACACCTTC. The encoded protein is CASSNLELDRGRDEYGYTF.